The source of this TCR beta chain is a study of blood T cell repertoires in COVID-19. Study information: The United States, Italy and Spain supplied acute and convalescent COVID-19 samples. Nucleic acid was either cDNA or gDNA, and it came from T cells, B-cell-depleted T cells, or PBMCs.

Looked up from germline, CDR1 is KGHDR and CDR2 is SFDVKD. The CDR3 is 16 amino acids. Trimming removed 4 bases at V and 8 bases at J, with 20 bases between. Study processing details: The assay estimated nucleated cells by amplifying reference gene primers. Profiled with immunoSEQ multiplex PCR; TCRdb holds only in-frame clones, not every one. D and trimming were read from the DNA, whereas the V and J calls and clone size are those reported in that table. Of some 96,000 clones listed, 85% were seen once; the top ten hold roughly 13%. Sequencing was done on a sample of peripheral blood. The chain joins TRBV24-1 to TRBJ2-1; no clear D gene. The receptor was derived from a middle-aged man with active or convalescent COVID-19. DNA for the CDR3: TGTGCCACCAGTGACCCTCGTGATCCAGGCAGAGATGAGCAGTTCTTC. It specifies CATSDPRDPGRDEQFF.